A selection of T cell receptor beta chains follows, all from one sample in a study of blood T cell repertoires in COVID-19. Clones were read by immunoSEQ multiplex PCR, and TCRdb kept only the in-frame ones, dropping some. The profile shows about 170,000 clones, more than 65% of them singletons. The specimen sequenced was peripheral blood. The source is a human donor with acute or convalescent COVID-19. The donor label of this sample is uncertain. Each CDR3 is given without its conserved first and last residue. Each record gives: V gene, D gene, CDR3 protein. The D gene is left open where the match is weak.

TRBV6-1 | . | ASSEVGLSNVDTQY
TRBV5-8 | . | ASSLGAYEQY
TRBV29-1 | TRBD1 | SVQQGAYGYT
TRBV5-8 | TRBD1 | ASSLVRQGAGKLF
TRBV28 | TRBD1 | ASSFRGTGSYEQY
TRBV2 | TRBD1 | ASSPGGLGTGELF
TRBV5-5 | TRBD1 | ASSLEGTAQETQY
TRBV2 | TRBD1 | ASSLGQGGNTGELF
TRBV27 | . | ASSDRFGNQPQH
TRBV6-1 | . | ASSENSYQPQH
TRBV28 | . | ASSLSPGAGGELF
TRBV5-1 | . | ASQIGGGRSQTQY
TRBV19 | . | ASSARHGEWMQY
TRBV11-2 | TRBD1 | ASSLVDRDINTQY
TRBV6-6 | . | ASSYGRSDEKLF
TRBV19 | . | ASSPTVAYNYGYT
TRBV5-5 | TRBD1 | ASSWVGTGGSEQY
TRBV5-1 | . | ASRSQGGTEAF
TRBV11-2 | TRBD2 | ASNPGLVDSYEQY
TRBV6-6 | TRBD2 | ASTESGRDDEQY
TRBV6-5 | TRBD1 | ATYPQGAGATEAF
TRBV19 | . | ASSIAVGATYEQY
TRBV21-1 | . | ASSKGTGVIEQF
TRBV6-4 | TRBD1 | ASSDSALQGNYGYT
TRBV19 | . | ASSIDVDSEQY
TRBV11-2 | TRBD2 | ASSPLLTSGGYEQY
TRBV11-2 | . | ASSLLFSAEAF
TRBV4-1 | . | ASSQGGLDSLRYGYT
TRBV5-1 | . | ASSLFGFPSNYGYT
TRBV5-4 | . | ASSVKRVGAEAF
TRBV3-1/TRBV3-2 | . | ASSQRGGGGSPLH
TRBV6-1 | TRBD1 | VSGDRASSATEAF
TRBV11-2 | TRBD1 | ASSSLTGGEQF
TRBV7-9 | . | ASSLAVGAGNTIY
TRBV7-3 | TRBD2 | ASSSRRAGASYEQY
TRBV5-1 | . | ASSLEHRSTDTQY
TRBV27 | . | ASSRFDSYNEQF
TRBV2 | TRBD1 | ASQDREAGELF
TRBV7-9 | . | ASSLSLTSTDTQY
TRBV2 | . | ASGLLGASYEQY
TRBV6-4 | TRBD2 | ASSDWPSGTGELF
TRBV5-1 | . | ASSLTLVGTDTQY
TRBV14 | . | ASSYGQKSSGNTIY
TRBV5-1 | . | ASSLVSATNEKLF
TRBV5-1 | . | ASSPTGTTNEKLF
TRBV7-2 | TRBD2 | ASSSENSGSGDTDTQY
TRBV5-1 | TRBD1 | ASSLSLRQGSGNTIY
TRBV6-6 | . | ASSLQFSNEKLF
TRBV19 | TRBD1 | ASTSGTAYLGANVLT
TRBV12-3/TRBV12-4 | TRBD1 | ASRGQEETQY
TRBV2 | . | ASSRTTSYEQY
TRBV2 | . | ASRAARGEQPQH
TRBV3-1/TRBV3-2 | . | ASSPGTRSGYT
TRBV11-2 | TRBD1 | ASSIGQVSSYEQY
TRBV30 | . | AWETGNTQY
TRBV25-1 | . | ASSRNSNYGYT
TRBV6-5 | TRBD1 | ASSLDRGGFLI
TRBV7-3 | TRBD2 | ASSLPSGTGELF